These 18 T cell receptor beta chains share one sample of origin, sequenced in a study of blood T cell repertoires in COVID-19. Profiled with immunoSEQ multiplex PCR; TCRdb holds only in-frame clones, not every one. The repertoire holds more than 95,000 clones, with roughly four fifths as singletons. Sequencing input: peripheral blood. These receptor sequences come from a man aged 55 to 70 with acute or convalescent COVID-19.

A single count supports this clone. The rearrangement joins TRBV5-8 to TRBJ2-1; possibly TRBD1 for D (8 bases). The CDR3 runs 13 residues. V lost 5 bases and J 9 bases, leaving 15 bases between the germline ends. The germline gives CDR1 SGHTS, CDR2 YDEGEE. The CDR3 nucleotides read TGTGCCAGCAGTCAACAGGGGGGGGGTGAGCAGTTCTTC. This translates into CASSQQGGGEQFF.

In this sample, this clone turned up once. This chain uses TRBV29-1 with TRBJ1-1, with 7 positions matching TRBD1. With 6 bases clipped from V and 1 base from J, the junction kept 2 bases outside the gene matches. This CDR3 comprises 12 residues. The germline V gene has CDR1 SQVTM and CDR2 ANQGSEA. The CDR3 DNA reads as TGCAGCGTAGCAGGGGGGAACACTGAAGCTTTCTTT. It yields the protein CSVAGGNTEAFF.

This CDR3 is CASSFGHRVGEKLFF. The CDR3 DNA reads TGTGCCAGCAGTTTTGGACACAGGGTTGGAGAAAAACTGTTTTTT. The chain joins TRBV28 to TRBJ1-4, with D possibly matching TRBD1 (6 bases). Germline V gene lookup returns CDR1 MDHEN and CDR2 SYDVKM. CDR3 size: 15 residues. Trimming stripped 3 bases from V and 8 bases from J, with 16 bases between.

This clone was picked up one time. V gene TRBV5-1 combines with J gene TRBJ2-4; D may be TRBD1 (7 bases). Trimming removed 0 bases at V and 0 bases at J, with 22 bases between. This CDR3 has 20 residues. Germline V gives CDR1 SGHRS, CDR2 YFSETQ. The CDR3 here is CASSLGSVSTGEAAKNIQYF. DNA for the CDR3: TGCGCCAGCAGCTTGGGGTCAGTGTCCACAGGGGAGGCAGCCAAAAACATTCAGTACTTC.

The table lists this clone with a few counts. The chain carries TRBV7-2 and TRBJ2-7; TRBD1 aligns across 7 bases. The germline V gene encodes CDR1 SGHTA and CDR2 FQGNSA. J gave up 5 bases and V 6 bases, and 10 bases lay outside the gene matches. The CDR3 consists of 14 residues. The CDR3 is CASSSRDRFHEQYF. Written as DNA, the CDR3 is TGTGCCAGCAGTTCCCGGGACAGATTCCACGAGCAGTACTTC. The whole variable domain, filled in from reference TRBV7-2 and TRBJ2-7, reads GAGVSQSPSNKVTEKGKDVELRCDPISGHTALYWYRQSLGQGLEFLIYFQGNSAPDKSGLPSDRFSAERTGGSVSTLTIQRTQQEDSAVYLCASSSRDRFHEQYFGPGTRLTVT.

The chain joins TRBV15 to TRBJ1-1; 9 bases line up with TRBD1. Germline loops: CDR1 LNHNV, CDR2 YYDKDF (reference sequence). Trimming removed 4 bases from V and 5 bases from J; junction bases left unmatched: 8. The CDR3 sequence is 15 residues long. This chain's CDR3 is CATSIGTGPRTEAFF. For the CDR3, the DNA is TGTGCCACCAGCATAGGGACAGGGCCCCGGACTGAAGCTTTCTTT.

The V call is TRBV14, the J call TRBJ2-7; 9 bases are a match to TRBD1. V lost 1 base to trimming and J lost 3 bases; unmatched junction nucleotides: 4. CDR1 SGHDN and CDR2 FVKESK come from the germline V gene. The CDR3 spans 15 residues. CDR3: CASSQGRGQGYEQYF. In nucleotides, the CDR3 is TGTGCCAGCAGCCAAGGAAGGGGACAGGGCTACGAGCAGTACTTC.

The chain links TRBV15 to TRBJ1-5; TRBD1 is a possible D gene (5 bases). V lost 1 base to trimming and J lost 3 bases, with 7 bases between them. Germline-derived CDR1 and CDR2 are LNHNV and YYDKDF (reference sequence). This CDR3 contains 14 residues. CDR3 coding DNA: TGTGCCACCAGCAGAGGACAGTACAATCAGCCCCAGCATTTT. This codes for CATSRGQYNQPQHF.

The chain is built from TRBV6-2 or TRBV6-3 and TRBJ2-3, with D unresolved. Germline CDR1 MNHEY, CDR2 SVGEGT. V gave up 2 bases and J gave up 1 base, with 10 bases separating them. The CDR3 has 15 amino acids. The CDR3 region has the DNA TGTGCCAGCAGTTACGCATCCCGGGGCACAGATACGCAGTATTTT. Protein product: CASSYASRGTDTQYF.

V gene TRBV5-1 combines with J gene TRBJ1-3; weak D call: TRBD1 (6 bases). V lost 0 bases, J lost 4 bases, and 20 bases lay in between. CDR1 is SGHRS and CDR2 is YFSETQ in the germline V gene. This CDR3 spans 18 amino acids. CDR3 protein: CASSLGVAVGARGNTIYF. In DNA form, the CDR3 reads TGCGCCAGCAGCTTGGGGGTAGCCGTGGGGGCCCGAGGAAACACCATATATTTT. Variable domain in full (rest from reference TRBV5-1 and TRBJ1-3): KAGVTQTPRYLIKTRGQQVTLSCSPISGHRSVSWYQQTPGQGLQFLFEYFSETQRNKGNFPGRFSGRQFSNSRSEMNVSTLELGDSALYLCASSLGVAVGARGNTIYFGEGSWLTVV.

The chain is built from TRBV5-4 and TRBJ2-6, with unresolved D. From germline, CDR1 is SGHNT and CDR2 YYREEE (reference sequence). CDR3 length: 14 amino acids. Deletions cut 4 bases from V and 2 bases from J, with 7 bases between. Here the CDR3 DNA reads TGTGCCAGCAGCAGCTATACTGGGGCCAACGTCCTGACTTTC. Protein sequence: CASSSYTGANVLTF.

V and J are TRBV7-9 and TRBJ1-4; D gene unclear. The germline gives CDR1 SEHNR, CDR2 FQNEAQ (reference sequence). Trimming left V 1 base short and J 0 bases short, with 6 bases between. This CDR3 has 15 amino acids. The CDR3: CASSLDTSTNEKLFF. CDR3 DNA sequence: TGTGCCAGCAGCTTAGACACCTCAACTAATGAAAAACTGTTTTTT.

The V gene is TRBV7-8, the J gene TRBJ1-5; 10 nucleotides match TRBD1. Unmatched junction bases numbered 13, after V lost 5 bases and J lost 9 bases. In germline, CDR1 is SGHVS, CDR2 FQNEAQ. The CDR3 consists of 16 residues. The DNA for the CDR3 is TGTGCCAGCAGCCTACCCGGGGGGACAGGGGCAAGGCCCCAGCATTTT. Protein sequence: CASSLPGGTGARPQHF.

The chain couples TRBV5-1 to TRBJ2-3, with 8 bases that match TRBD1. V lost 4 bases, J lost 2 bases, and 9 bases stayed unmatched. Germline values: CDR1 SGHRS, CDR2 YFSETQ. The CDR3 covers 16 residues. The CDR3 loop is CASSPEGTGTTDTQYF. In DNA form, the CDR3 reads TGCGCCAGCAGCCCGGAGGGGACAGGCACCACAGATACGCAGTATTTT.

The chain recombines TRBV5-5 with TRBJ1-1; the D gene is possibly TRBD1 (6 bases). CDR1 SGHKS and CDR2 YYEKEE come from the germline V gene (reference sequence). The length of the CDR3 is 14 residues. The V and J ends lost 5 bases and 1 base respectively, with 12 bases between them. DNA for the CDR3: TGTGCCAGCAGTCTGGACAGATGGAACACTGAAGCTTTCTTT. This translates into CASSLDRWNTEAFF.

This rearrangement joins TRBV5-6 to TRBJ2-1, with unresolved D. The ends were cut back, 4 bases at V and 9 bases at J, with 14 bases in the middle. Germline loops: CDR1 SGHDT, CDR2 YYEEEE. The length of the CDR3 is 13 residues. The CDR3 here is CASSPRPRREQFF. The CDR3 coding sequence is TGTGCCAGCAGCCCTAGACCGCGGCGTGAGCAGTTCTTC.

The chain couples TRBV5-1 to TRBJ2-3; 9 bases line up with TRBD2. From germline, CDR1 is SGHRS and CDR2 YFSETQ. Trimming took 0 bases from V and 7 from J; bases not matched to a gene: 3. The CDR3 contains 14 residues. CDR3 coding DNA: TGCGCCAGCAGCTTGGCCGGGACTAGCAATACGCAGTATTTT. It translates to CASSLAGTSNTQYF.

The genes are TRBV7-9 and TRBJ2-7; TRBD2 is a possible D gene (7 bases). The germline V gene encodes CDR1 SEHNR and CDR2 FQNEAQ (reference sequence). Deletions cut 3 bases from V and 0 bases from J, with 12 bases between. The CDR3 length is 15 residues. The chain's CDR3 is CASSFGRGDSYEQYF. CDR3 DNA: TGTGCCAGCAGCTTTGGGAGGGGGGACTCCTACGAGCAGTACTTC.